This TCR beta chain was identified during a study of shared clonotypes between healthy human individuals (dated by TCRdb to about 2020). Concerning the study at large: Two women and three men aged 18 to 49 years were included in the cohort. For each donor, three plates each were used for CD4 naive and CD4 memory, two plates were used for CD8 naive, and one plate was used for CD8 memory. Each donor's leukapheresis produced roughly between roughly 0.9 and 9 billion PBMCs. Libraries were prepared and TCR repertoires were sequenced by different laboratories using diverse techniques, in order to increase sequencing depth and limit assay-specific biases. The study deeply sequenced blood TCR repertoires of about five healthy adults to estimate repertoire size and the extent of clonotype sharing between individuals.

Healthy HIV-negative adults with no recently reported acute infections or vaccinations were included as donors. Only Caucasian adults living in Nashville, Tennessee, USA were represented among the donors. CD4+ T cells were enriched by magnetic negative selection, after which naive cells were positively selected on CD45RA and the negative fraction was taken as the memory subset. Blood was obtained by leukapheresis, after which PBMCs were separated by Ficoll-Histopaque density gradient centrifugation and cryopreserved in liquid nitrogen vapor phase. Purity and quantity of every magnetically sorted T cell population were checked by analytical flow cytometry. Genomic DNA was isolated from every sorted fraction and measured by UV absorbance on a Nanodrop 2000c. What the authors observed across the whole study: Clonotypes shared by all four sorted-subset donors showed higher generation probabilities than non-shared clonotypes. The small number of donors limited the genetic and exposure-history diversity represented. When a handful of donors were compared, the shared fraction of clonotypes was about 5% for naive CD4, approximately 3.3% for naive CD8, 2.3% for memory CD4, and roughly 0.43% for memory CD8. Sampling was limited to blood, and TCR repertoires in tissue likely differ from TCR repertoires in blood. Estimated clonotype richness was generally larger for naive than for memory subsets. Pairwise subsampling indicated that sequencing depth was expected to affect the degree of clonotype sharing among donors. Rarefaction of sorted-subset datasets indicated incomplete sequencing despite the large sequencing depth.

Concerning this clone itself: Its binding antigen is unknown. No base quality information exists; no much larger clone differs at one position.

As encoded in the germline V gene, CDR1 is SGHAT while CDR2 is FQNNGV. Trimming removed 3 bases from V and 1 base from J, leaving 6 bases between the germline ends. Spanning cysteine to phenylalanine, the CDR3 consists of 13 amino acids. The DNA shown is the 39-base CDR3, in frame from base 1. TCR CDR3 regions were amplified from genomic DNA by multiplex PCR using the deep immunoSEQ assay. For each cell subset, the extracted genomic DNA was distributed evenly across all wells of several immunoSEQ 96-well plates, and each plate served as one replicate. For sorted subsets, 200 to 250 ng of genomic DNA, equivalent to 25,000 to 35,000 T cell genomes, went into each replicate PCR. Purified libraries were measured with a Qubit 3.0 fluorometer, size-checked on a Bioanalyzer 2100, and measured again with the KAPA Library Quantification kit. Each immunoSEQ 96-well plate was sequenced on its own single-read 150-cycle Illumina NextSeq 550 flow cell. In the paper's pipeline: Because only junctional sequences without quality scores were contained in the immunoSEQ output, filtering matching that applied to full-length reads could not be performed. Sequences were annotated with PyIR, a Python wrapper for IgBLAST v1.9, and V/J genes and CDR3 were assigned using IMGT germline references. Any read was removed if the V/J assignment was weak (E-value above 1e-6), the CDR3 was missing, or the read contained stop codons, out-of-frame junctions, or ambiguous translated residues. A V3J clonotype was defined by an identical inferred V gene, J gene, and CDR3 amino acid sequence. Percentage overlap between repertoires was computed as shared unique clonotypes divided by the size of the smaller repertoire. RTK rarefaction, the Chao1 estimator, and Recon v2.1 estimates of unobserved clonotypes were used to assess repertoire richness. OLGA was used to compute generation probabilities for all TCRbeta clonotypes that the gDNA method yielded from a handful of donors. Drawn from immuneACCESS, this table holds only the in-frame rearrangements with V and J called that TCRdb kept. Clones are partly lost; checked studies trace under half to an unresolved V gene and leave the rest unexplained. V and J calls and clone size are given by that table; D and trimming were obtained from the DNA. The sample contains over a million clones, nearly 99% of them found a single time. Roughly 0.45% of the sample comes from the top ten.

The clonotype comes from a young man in good health. Input material: naive CD4+ T cells sorted from blood. Reading the label with the study, this specimen's cell subset or site is: CD45RA+ positively selected. The chain is made from TRBV11-2 and TRBJ1-1; the D segment could be TRBD1, given 5 matching bases. The CDR3 sequence is CASSFGQNTEAFF. The sequenced DNA: TGTGCCAGCAGCTTTGGACAGAACACTGAAGCTTTCTTT.